The T cell receptor beta chain under discussion was sequenced for a study of technical replicates of blood from four donors (dated by TCRdb to between 2016 and 2019). Library creation used the immunoSEQ multiplex PCR assay. Imported from immuneACCESS, the table was reduced by TCRdb to in-frame sequences with V and J called. These copies leave out some clones; in studies compared against another copy, an unresolved V gene accounts for under half, and the cause of the remainder is not known. In this sample the table shows 56,000 or so clones, roughly 95% of which occur a single time. The ten largest clones add up to 4.2% of the sample. On this clone itself: The antigen it recognizes is unknown. There are no base qualities to consult, and no much larger clone falls within one base.

From cysteine to phenylalanine, the CDR3 is 15 amino acids long. Left in the record is the CDR3 DNA by itself, 45 bases read in frame from the first base. Trimming removed 6 bases from V and 5 bases from J; the gene matches leave 12 bases unexplained. In the germline V gene, CDR1 corresponds to SGHRS and CDR2 to YFSETQ. The chain is encoded by TRBV5-1 joined to TRBJ2-7, and TRBD2 matches 9 of the central bases. This TCR came from a human donor in good health. Some clones in this sample may be carry-over from other donors' samples. The material sequenced was PBMCs. At the DNA level, the sequence is TGCGCCAGCATGTATCAGGCTAGCGGGGTTAACGAGCAGTACTTC. Its protein reads: CASMYQASGVNEQYF.